One sample yielded the 4 T cell receptor beta chains listed below, sequenced in a study of cytomegalovirus exposure and HLA in healthy donors listed by TCRdb under 2017. The library was prepared using the immunoSEQ multiplex PCR assay. A mixture of 60 forward primers for TCR Vbeta segments and 13 reverse primers for TCR Jbeta segments was used in the multiplex PCR. TCRdb obtained this table from immuneACCESS and retained in-frame rearrangements with V and J assigned. These tables miss some clones; where compared with another copy, unresolved V genes account for less than half of the shortfall, and the remainder is unexplained. The sample table lists 150,000 to 200,000 clones, almost 85% of them with a count of one. The ten largest clones add up to around 0.26% of the sample. The sequenced material came from PBMCs. Receptors originate from a boy between 10 and 17 years old in good health and CMV-seronegative.

This clone appeared a few times. This chain connects TRBV6-5 to TRBJ2-1; D unresolved. This CDR3 has 12 amino acids. Germline CDR1 reads MNHEY; CDR2 reads SVGAGI. The V end lost 2 bases, the J end lost 6 bases, and 5 bases lay between the germline ends. Written as DNA, the CDR3 is TGTGCCAGCAGTTACCTCGGCAATGAGCAGTTCTTC. This translates into CASSYLGNEQFF.

The V and J genes are TRBV11-2 and TRBJ2-2, with D possibly TRBD2 on 5 matching bases. Per the germline V gene, CDR1 is SGHAT and CDR2 is FQNNGV. This CDR3 contains 16 residues. Trimming stripped 0 bases from V and 5 bases from J, with 13 bases between. CDR3 sequence: CASSLDRLTRTGELFF. The CDR3 nucleotides read TGTGCCAGCAGCTTAGATCGTTTAACTAGGACCGGGGAGCTGTTTTTT. The whole variable domain, filled in from reference TRBV11-2 and TRBJ2-2, reads EAGVAQSPRYKIIEKRQSVAFWCNPISGHATLYWYQQILGQGPKLLIQFQNNGVVDDSQLPKDRFSAERLKGVDSTLKIQPAKLEDSAVYLCASSLDRLTRTGELFFGEGSRLTVL.

The gene calls are TRBV6-1 and TRBJ1-3, with D perhaps matching TRBD1 (5 bases). The ends were cut back, 5 bases at V and 3 bases at J, with 14 bases in the middle. This CDR3 is 15 amino acids long. Per germline, CDR1 MNHNS and CDR2 SASEGT. DNA for the CDR3: TGTGCCAGCAGTAAAATGACAGAAAATGGAAACACCATATATTTT. Its protein is CASSKMTENGNTIYF.

The chain has TRBV7-8 and TRBJ2-5; the match to TRBD2 covers 7 bases. The J call could be wrong; TRBJ2-7 is a better fit for the DNA end. Per germline, CDR1 SGHVS and CDR2 FQNEAQ. The CDR3 is 16 amino acids. CDR3 region: CASSLGAYGGRYEQYF. DNA for the CDR3: TGTGCCAGCAGCTTAGGGGCCTACGGCGGGAGATACGAGCAGTACTTC.